One and the same sample provided the 15 T cell receptor beta chains below, sequenced in a study of blood T cell repertoires in COVID-19. Profiled with immunoSEQ multiplex PCR; TCRdb holds only in-frame clones, not every one. The sample lists 200,000 or so clones, more than 85% seen once, with under 2.5% in the top ten. The sequenced material came from peripheral blood. The receptors derive from a man in his forties with active or convalescent COVID-19.

This clone is a singleton in its sample. The chain joins TRBV28 to TRBJ2-1; possible D gene TRBD2, 5 bases. Germline CDR1 and CDR2: MDHEN and SYDVKM. The CDR3 runs 15 residues. The ends were cut back, 6 bases at V and 1 base at J, with 13 bases in the middle. The CDR3 region is CASRRGRLSYNEQFF. The CDR3, as DNA: TGTGCCAGCAGGCGAGGGAGACTATCCTACAATGAGCAGTTCTTC.

This chain joins TRBV4-1 and TRBJ2-1; the match to TRBD2 covers 8 bases. In germline, CDR1 is MGHRA, CDR2 YSYEKL. This CDR3 is 15 amino acids long. The V segment lost 4 bases and the J segment 5 bases; nucleotides outside the gene matches: 7. CDR3 in amino acids: CASSRSSGVDNEQFF. The CDR3 nucleotides are TGCGCCAGCAGCCGAAGTAGCGGGGTAGACAATGAGCAGTTCTTC.

This clone was detected a few times. This chain connects TRBV6-4 to TRBJ1-2; 9 nucleotides agree with TRBD1. Germline trimming cut 9 bases from V and 8 bases from J; bases unmatched to any gene: 7. Germline values: CDR1 MRHNA, CDR2 SNTAGT. CDR3 size: 12 residues. The CDR3 DNA reads as TGTGCCAGGGAACAGGGGGCGCGAGGCTACACCTTC. As protein: CAREQGARGYTF.

This chain connects TRBV5-4 to TRBJ2-7; perhaps TRBD2 as D (5 bases). V was pared by 4 bases and J by 2 bases, with 10 bases between. CDR1 SGHNT and CDR2 YYREEE come from the germline V gene (reference sequence). The CDR3 is 13 residues long. The CDR3 region is CASSPGVTYEQYF. The DNA for the CDR3 is TGTGCCAGCAGCCCCGGGGTTACCTACGAGCAGTACTTC.

This chain links TRBV6-5 with TRBJ2-5; TRBD2 matches 8 bases. The germline V gene encodes CDR1 MNHEY and CDR2 SVGAGI. The CDR3 runs to 15 residues. Trimming removed 8 bases from V and 5 bases from J; junction bases left unmatched: 13. CDR3 in DNA: TGTGCCAGCTCTTACAGCGGGGGAGGCGGCGAGACCCAGTACTTC. It codes for CASSYSGGGGETQYF.

This clone was found once. The gene calls are TRBV18 and TRBJ1-5, with D maybe TRBD1 (5 bases). With 2 bases removed from V and 6 bases from J, the gap between germline ends came to 17 bases. Per germline, CDR1 KGHSH and CDR2 LQKENI. The CDR3 spans 16 residues. The CDR3 sequence: CASSPTLQVSSQPQHF. CDR3 nucleotide sequence: TGTGCCAGCTCACCAACTTTACAGGTTTCCAGTCAGCCCCAGCATTTT.

V is TRBV4-2 and J is TRBJ2-3; TRBD1 matches at 7 bases. Germline CDR1 LGHNA, CDR2 YNFKEQ. This CDR3 has 15 amino acids. V gave up 3 bases and J gave up 0 bases; unmatched junction bases: 3. CDR3 in amino acids: CASSQWTGSTDTQYF. The CDR3 DNA reads TGTGCCAGCAGCCAGTGGACAGGTAGCACAGATACGCAGTATTTT.

The J gene is TRBJ2-3, the V gene TRBV19; D is possibly TRBD2 (6 bases). The CDR3 consists of 16 residues. Trimming pared 6 bases from V and 1 base from J, leaving 17 bases between. Per germline, CDR1 LNHDA and CDR2 SQIVND (reference sequence). In nucleotides, the CDR3 is TGTGCCAGTAGCTTCTACCGGGGGAGTCGCACAGATACGCAGTATTTT. This encodes CASSFYRGSRTDTQYF.

CDR3 coding DNA: TGTGCCAGCAGGGGGACAGGGGATTCACCCCTCCACTTT. Amino acid sequence: CASRGTGDSPLHF. The chain recombines TRBV2 with TRBJ1-6, with 10 bases matching TRBD1. Trimming took 6 bases from V and 8 from J; bases not matched to a gene: 1. The CDR3 covers 13 residues. Looked up from germline, CDR1 is SNHLY and CDR2 is FYNNEI.

This clone showed up just once. J is TRBJ1-4 and V is TRBV6-5; a weak D match, TRBD1 (6 bases). Trimming removed 5 bases at V and 10 bases at J, with 14 bases between. Germline V gene lookup returns CDR1 MNHEY and CDR2 SVGAGI. The CDR3 length is 13 residues. This chain's CDR3 is CASSTNRAGKLFF. The CDR3 DNA is TGTGCCAGCAGTACCAACAGGGCCGGAAAACTGTTTTTT.

The chain couples TRBV7-9 to TRBJ1-3; 12 bases are shared with TRBD1. V lost 3 bases and J lost 4; bases outside the gene matches: 10. Germline CDR1 is SEHNR and CDR2 is FQNEAQ (reference sequence). This CDR3 comprises 18 residues. In nucleotides, the CDR3 is TGTGCCAGCAGCTTCATGGTCGGGACAGGGGGCTTCGGAAACACCATATATTTT. Translated, it gives CASSFMVGTGGFGNTIYF. The whole variable domain, filled in from reference TRBV7-9 and TRBJ1-3, reads DTGVSQNPRHKITKRGQNVTFRCDPISEHNRLYWYRQTLGQGPEFLTYFQNEAQLEKSRLLSDRFSAERPKGSFSTLEIQRTEQGDSAMYLCASSFMVGTGGFGNTIYFGEGSWLTVV.

The V and J genes are TRBV12-3 or TRBV12-4 and TRBJ1-2; D gene unclear. This CDR3 has 12 amino acids. V shed 3 bases and J shed 6 bases, with 8 bases lying between them. In nucleotides, the CDR3 is TGTGCCAGCAGTTTTGCGCGGAATGGCTACACCTTC. Amino acid sequence: CASSFARNGYTF.

The chain uses TRBV19 and TRBJ1-1, with a tentative D call TRBD1 (5 bases). The CDR3 extends over 14 amino acids. Germline assignment: CDR1 LNHDA and CDR2 SQIVND (reference sequence). V lost 5 bases to trimming and J lost 4 bases, with 14 bases between them. Written as DNA, the CDR3 is TGTGCCAGTAGTGTTCAGGGTCAGGGCACTGAAGCTTTCTTT. Amino acids: CASSVQGQGTEAFF. Full variable domain (outside the CDR3, taken from reference TRBV19 and TRBJ1-1): DGGITQSPKYLFRKEGQNVTLSCEQNLNHDAMYWYRQDPGQGLRLIYYSQIVNDFQKGDIAEGYSVSREKKESFPLTVTSAQKNPTAFYLCASSVQGQGTEAFFGQGTRLTVV.

The chain recombines TRBV19 with TRBJ2-3; D is ambiguous. Germline CDR1 is LNHDA and CDR2 is SQIVND (reference sequence). V gave up 1 base and J gave up 4 bases, with 15 bases separating them. CDR3 length equals 16 residues. The CDR3 DNA reads TGTGCCAGTAGTATAGTGGCGGCGGTATCCTCAGATACGCAGTATTTT. Protein sequence: CASSIVAAVSSDTQYF.

The V and J genes are TRBV7-3 and TRBJ2-7; 8 bases line up with TRBD1. V shed 2 bases, J shed 11 bases, and the junction held 8 bases outside the gene matches. Germline CDR1 is SGHTA and CDR2 is FQGTGA. The CDR3 sequence is 13 residues long. CDR3 in amino acids: CASSLGIGTGKYF. Written as DNA, the CDR3 is TGTGCCAGCAGCTTAGGGATAGGGACAGGCAAGTACTTC.